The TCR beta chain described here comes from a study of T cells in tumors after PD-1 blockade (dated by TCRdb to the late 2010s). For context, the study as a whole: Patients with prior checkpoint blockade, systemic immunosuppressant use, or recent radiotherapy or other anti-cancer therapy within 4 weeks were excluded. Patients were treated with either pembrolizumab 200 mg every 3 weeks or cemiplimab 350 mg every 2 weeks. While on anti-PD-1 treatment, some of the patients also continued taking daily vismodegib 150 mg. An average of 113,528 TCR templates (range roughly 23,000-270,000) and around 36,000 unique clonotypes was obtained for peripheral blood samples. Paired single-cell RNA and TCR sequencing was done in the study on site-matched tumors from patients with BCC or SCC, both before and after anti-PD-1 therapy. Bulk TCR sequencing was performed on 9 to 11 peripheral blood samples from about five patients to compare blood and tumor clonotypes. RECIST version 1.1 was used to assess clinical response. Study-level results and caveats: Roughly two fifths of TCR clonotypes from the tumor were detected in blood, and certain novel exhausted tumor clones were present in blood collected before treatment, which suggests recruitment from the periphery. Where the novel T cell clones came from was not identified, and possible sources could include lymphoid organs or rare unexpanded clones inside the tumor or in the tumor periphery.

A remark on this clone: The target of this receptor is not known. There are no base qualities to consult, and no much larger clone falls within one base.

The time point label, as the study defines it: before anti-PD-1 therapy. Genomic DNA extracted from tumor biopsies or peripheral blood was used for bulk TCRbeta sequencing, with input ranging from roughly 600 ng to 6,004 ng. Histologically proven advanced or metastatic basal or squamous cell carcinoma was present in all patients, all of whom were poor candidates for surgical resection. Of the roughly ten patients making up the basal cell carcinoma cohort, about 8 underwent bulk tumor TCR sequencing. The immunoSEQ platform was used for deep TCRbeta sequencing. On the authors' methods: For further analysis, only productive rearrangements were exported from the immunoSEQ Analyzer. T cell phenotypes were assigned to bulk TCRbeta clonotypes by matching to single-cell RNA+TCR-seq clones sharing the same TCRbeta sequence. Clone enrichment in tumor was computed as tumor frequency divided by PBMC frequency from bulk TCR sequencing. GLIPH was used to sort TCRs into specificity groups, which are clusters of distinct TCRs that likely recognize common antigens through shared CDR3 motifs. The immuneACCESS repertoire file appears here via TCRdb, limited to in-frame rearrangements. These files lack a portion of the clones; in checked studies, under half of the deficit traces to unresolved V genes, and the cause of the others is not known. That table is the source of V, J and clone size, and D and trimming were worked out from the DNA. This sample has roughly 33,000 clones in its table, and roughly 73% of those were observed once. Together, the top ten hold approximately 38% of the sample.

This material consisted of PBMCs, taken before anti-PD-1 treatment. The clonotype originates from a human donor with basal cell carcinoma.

The CDR3 amino acid sequence is: CASSRGSGYTF. The base sequence is TGTGCCAGCAGTAGGGGGTCCGGCTACACCTTC. The rearrangement joined TRBV5-6 to TRBJ1-2; TRBD1 is perhaps the D gene, given 6 matching bases. V is shortened by 5 bases, J by 8 bases, and the region joining them spans 10 bases. The CDR3 contains 11 residues, cysteine and phenylalanine counted. CDR3 DNA is the only sequence kept; it has 33 bases, read in frame from the first base. Taken from the germline V gene, the CDR1 and CDR2 loops are SGHDT and YYEEEE.